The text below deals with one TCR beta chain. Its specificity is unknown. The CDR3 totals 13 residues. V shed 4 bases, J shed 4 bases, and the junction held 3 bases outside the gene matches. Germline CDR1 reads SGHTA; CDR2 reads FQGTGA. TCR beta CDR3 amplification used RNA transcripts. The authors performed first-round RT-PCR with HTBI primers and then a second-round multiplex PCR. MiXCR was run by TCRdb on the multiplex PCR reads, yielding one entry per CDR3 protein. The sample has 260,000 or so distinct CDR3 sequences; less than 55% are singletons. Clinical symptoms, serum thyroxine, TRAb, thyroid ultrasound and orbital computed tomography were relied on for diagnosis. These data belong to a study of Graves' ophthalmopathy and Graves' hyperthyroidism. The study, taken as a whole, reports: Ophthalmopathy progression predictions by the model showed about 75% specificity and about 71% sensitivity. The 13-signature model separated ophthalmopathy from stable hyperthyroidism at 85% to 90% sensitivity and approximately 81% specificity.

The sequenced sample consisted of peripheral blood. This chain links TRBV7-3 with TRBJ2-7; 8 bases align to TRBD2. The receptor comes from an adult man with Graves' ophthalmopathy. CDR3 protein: CASSWRGAYEQYF. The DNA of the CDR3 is TGTGCCAGCAGCTGGCGGGGGGCGTACGAGCAGTACTTC.